The clone carrying this T cell receptor (beta chain) was recorded a few times. The antigen is not known. The entry originates in a study of identical twins. Study-wide results and caveats: The abundant beta clonotypes from cord blood had fewer insertions, and memory repertoires had none of this. Conclusions were drawn cross-sectionally by statistical analysis, without following the same donors.

TCRdb independently ran MiXCR on the 5' RACE reads; one entry per CDR3 protein. The sample consists of 400,000 to 600,000 distinct CDR3 sequences, 20% to 25% of them appearing once. Germline CDR1 SEHNR, CDR2 FQNEAQ (reference sequence). Germline trimming cut 2 bases from V and 0 bases from J; bases unmatched to any gene: 7. This CDR3 is built from 17 residues. These records were also assigned to another study, of yellow fever vaccine responses in identical twins.

This receptor was taken from a woman between 18 and 29 years old in good health. This chain joins TRBV7-9 and TRBJ2-1; TRBD2 matches at 7 bases. The sequencing sample was made of CD4+ T cells sorted from blood. DNA for the CDR3: TGTGCCAGCAGCTTAAGTGGCGGGAGCACCTCCTACAATGAGCAGTTCTTC. Protein sequence: CASSLSGGSTSYNEQFF. The complete variable domain, with remaining parts taken from reference TRBV7-9 and TRBJ2-1, reads DTGVSQNPRHKITKRGQNVTFRCDPISEHNRLYWYRQTLGQGPEFLTYFQNEAQLEKSRLLSDRFSAERPKGSFSTLEIQRTEQGDSAMYLCASSLSGGSTSYNEQFFGPGTRLTVL.